This T cell receptor (beta chain) was captured by sequencing in a study of shared clonotypes between healthy human individuals. Study overall: The donor pool was made up of two women and a few men aged 18 to 49.

Both subsets, CD45RA+ naive and CD45RA-negative memory, were split from the CD4+ cells. V was clipped by 5 bases and J by 4 bases; unmatched bases: 7. The CDR3 consists of 14 residues. Germline values: CDR1 SEHNR, CDR2 FQNEAQ (reference sequence). Sequenced by immunoSEQ multiplex PCR; TCRdb stores in-frame clones only, minus some. The repertoire holds roughly 2.2 million clones, with approximately 95% as singletons. This sequence originates from a man aged 18 to 35 in good health. Some clones in this sample may be carry-over from other donors' samples. The sequenced material came from naive CD4+ T cells from PBMCs. Subset indicated: CD45RA+ positively selected. This chain connects TRBV7-9 to TRBJ1-2, with 7 bases identical to TRBD1. The CDR3 region is CASSAGQGVYGYTF. CDR3 in DNA: TGTGCCAGCAGCGCGGGGCAGGGGGTCTATGGCTACACCTTC.